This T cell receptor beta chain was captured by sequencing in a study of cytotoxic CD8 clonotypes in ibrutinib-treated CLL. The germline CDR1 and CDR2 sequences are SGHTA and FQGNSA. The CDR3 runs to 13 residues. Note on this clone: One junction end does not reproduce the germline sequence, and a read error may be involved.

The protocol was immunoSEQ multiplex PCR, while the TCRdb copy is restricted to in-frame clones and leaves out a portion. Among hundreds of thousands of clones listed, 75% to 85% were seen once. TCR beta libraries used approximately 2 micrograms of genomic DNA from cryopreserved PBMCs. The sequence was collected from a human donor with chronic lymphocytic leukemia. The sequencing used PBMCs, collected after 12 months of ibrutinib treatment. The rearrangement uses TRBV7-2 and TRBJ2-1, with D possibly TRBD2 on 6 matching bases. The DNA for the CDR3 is TGTGCCAGCAGCCTCGAGAGGGGAGGAGTCACGCTCTTC. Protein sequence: CASSLERGGVTLF.